The present entry profiles one TCR beta chain with its context. This clonotype was seen ten or more times. Its recognized antigen is unknown. No much larger clonotype is one base removed from it; base qualities were not supplied. The data derive from a study of T-cell reconstitution after alpha-beta-depleted transplantation in children (dated by TCRdb to the mid-2010s). Background for the entire study: Using TCR repertoire profiling, the study quantitatively followed how T-cell immune reconstitution unfolded in children after TCRalphabeta/CD19-depleted allogeneic hematopoietic cell transplantation.

The library relied on PCR. The instrument was an Illumina HiSeq 2500. Molecular barcoding was employed in the preparation of TCR libraries, with unique molecular identifiers being used to normalize TCRbeta repertoire quantification. TCRdb applied fastp at Q25 and MiXCR to the public reads, then kept only in-frame beta chains. Entries that share a CDR3 protein sequence are merged under the most common genes and DNA. Across this sample there are some 500,000 distinct CDR3 sequences, with approximately 30% seen only once. Of the sample, under 3% is held by the ten largest clones. The germline ends are 11 bases apart after V is trimmed by 0 bases and J by 0 bases. The CDR3 runs 15 amino acids, cysteine and phenylalanine included. Only the CDR3 DNA is retained, 45 bases long and in frame from the first base. CDR1 and CDR2, looked up from the germline V gene (reference sequence), are GTSNPN and SVGIG.

The sequence was obtained from a human donor who donated a stem cell graft to a child with aplastic anemia. Recombination joined TRBV30 with TRBJ1-1; the D segment cannot be called with confidence. The material sequenced was PBMCs from the stem cell graft donor, taken from the stem cell graft. The CDR3 loop reads CAWSVLKTVNTEAFF. DNA sequence: TGTGCCTGGAGTGTATTGAAGACTGTGAACACTGAAGCTTTCTTT.